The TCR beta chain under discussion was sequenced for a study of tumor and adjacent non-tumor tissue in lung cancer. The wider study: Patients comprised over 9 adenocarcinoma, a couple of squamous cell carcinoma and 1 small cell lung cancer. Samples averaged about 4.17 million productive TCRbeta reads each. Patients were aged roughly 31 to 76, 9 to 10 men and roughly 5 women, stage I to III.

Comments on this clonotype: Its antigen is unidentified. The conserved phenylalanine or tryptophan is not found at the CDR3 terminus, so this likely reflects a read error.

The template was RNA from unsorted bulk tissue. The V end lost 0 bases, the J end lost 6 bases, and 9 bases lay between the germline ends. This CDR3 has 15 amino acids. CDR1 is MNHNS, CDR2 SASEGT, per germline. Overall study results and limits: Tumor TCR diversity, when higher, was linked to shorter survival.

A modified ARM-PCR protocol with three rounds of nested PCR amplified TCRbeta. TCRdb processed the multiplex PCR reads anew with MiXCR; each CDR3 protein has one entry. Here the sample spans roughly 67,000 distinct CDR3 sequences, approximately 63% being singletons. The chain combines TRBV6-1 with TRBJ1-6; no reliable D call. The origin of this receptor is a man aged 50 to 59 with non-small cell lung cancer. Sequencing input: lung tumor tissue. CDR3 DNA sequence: TGTGCCAGCAGTGAAGCGCAACCGATTAATTCACCCCTCCACTCT. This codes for CASSEAQPINSPLHS.